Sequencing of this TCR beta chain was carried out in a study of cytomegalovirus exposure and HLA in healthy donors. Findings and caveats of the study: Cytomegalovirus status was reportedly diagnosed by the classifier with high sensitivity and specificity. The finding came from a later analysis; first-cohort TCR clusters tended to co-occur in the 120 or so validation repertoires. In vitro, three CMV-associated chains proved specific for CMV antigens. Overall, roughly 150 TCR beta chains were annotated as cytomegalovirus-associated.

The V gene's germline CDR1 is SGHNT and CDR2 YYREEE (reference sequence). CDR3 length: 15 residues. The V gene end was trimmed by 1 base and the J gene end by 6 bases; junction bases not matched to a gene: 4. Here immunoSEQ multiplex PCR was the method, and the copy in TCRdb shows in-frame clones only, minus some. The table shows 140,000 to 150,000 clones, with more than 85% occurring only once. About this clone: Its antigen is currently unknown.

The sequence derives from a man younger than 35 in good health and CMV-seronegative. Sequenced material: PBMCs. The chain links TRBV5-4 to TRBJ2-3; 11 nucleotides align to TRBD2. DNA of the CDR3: TGTGCCAGCAGCTTGTCCCCTAGCGGGGGGGATACGCAGTATTTT. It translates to CASSLSPSGGDTQYF.